The present T cell receptor (beta chain) was sequenced within a study of identifying expanded T cells in peripheral blood. Whole-study results and caveats: Clone count variance between roughly 2-week samples rose with total template count.

Germline values: CDR1 GTSNPN, CDR2 SVGIG (reference sequence). CDR3 size: 11 residues. Trimming removed 1 base from V and 5 bases from J, with 2 bases in between. Produced via immunoSEQ multiplex PCR; TCRdb's table is partial and in-frame only. The profile shows under 70,000 clones, 80% to 90% of them singletons. No infections or other immune events were documented during collection. A single count supports this clone. The antigen remains unidentified. The genes are TRBV30 and TRBJ2-2, with D unresolved. The TCR comes from a person aged 18 to 70 in good health. The sequencing input was blood. Written as DNA, the CDR3 is TGTGCCTGGAGTGAGACCGGGGAGCTGTTTTTT. Its translation is CAWSETGELFF.